This T cell receptor (beta chain) came from a study of shared clonotypes between healthy human individuals. About this clone itself: This same CDR3 is encoded by further DNA sequences in the sample.

Only in-frame clones appear in the TCRdb table, and some are missing; sequencing was by immunoSEQ multiplex PCR. The table shows around 1.5 million clones, with approximately 98% occurring only once. V was trimmed by 0 bases and J by 0 bases, leaving 8 bases between them. This CDR3 comprises 15 residues. The germline V gene has CDR1 MNHEY and CDR2 SVGAGI. The V gene is TRBV6-5, the J gene TRBJ1-1, with D hard to call. The clonotype originates from a man aged 25 to 40 in good health. Sequencing was performed on naive CD4+ T cells sorted from blood. Stated subset: CD45RA+ positively selected. The CDR3 loop is CASSYSGSMNTEAFF. CDR3 DNA: TGTGCCAGCAGTTACTCGGGGTCGATGAACACTGAAGCTTTCTTT.